These T cell receptor beta chains were read from a single sample in a study of cytomegalovirus exposure and HLA in healthy donors. The data were produced by immunoSEQ multiplex PCR, yet TCRdb's version contains in-frame clones alone and is incomplete. The data show approximately 90,000 clones, roughly 80% seen once. Source material: PBMCs. The receptor source for this set is a man aged 25 to 40 in good health and CMV-seronegative. CDR3s include the opening cysteine and the closing phenylalanine or tryptophan. A D gene is named only where the DNA matches it firmly. Where a row states a size, it is once, few, many or the class of an expanded clone; other rows omit it.

>TRBJ1-1|TRBV7-6|NA|NA
CASSSQRDTEAFF
TGTGCCAGCAGCTCCCAGAGGGATACTGAAGCTTTCTTT
>TRBJ1-6|TRBV5-1|TRBD1|NA
CASSVIPGQENSPLHF
TGCGCCAGCAGCGTAATACCGGGACAGGAGAATTCACCCCTCCACTTT
>TRBJ2-3|TRBV11-2|TRBD1|NA
CASSINRGIGTDTQYF
TGTGCCAGCAGCATTAACAGGGGAATCGGGACAGATACGCAGTATTTT
>TRBJ2-5|TRBV2|TRBD2|NA
CASSEAGASGGNKETQYF
TGTGCCAGCAGTGAAGCAGGGGCTAGCGGGGGAAATAAAGAGACCCAGTACTTC
>TRBJ2-2|TRBV30|NA|few
CAWSERGTVHTGELFF
TGTGCCTGGAGCGAACGCGGGACAGTTCACACCGGGGAGCTGTTTTTT
>TRBJ2-2|TRBV5-1|TRBD1|once
CASSLDDRGPPNTGELFF
TGCGCCAGCAGCTTGGACGACAGGGGGCCTCCGAACACCGGGGAGCTGTTTTTT
>TRBJ1-1|TRBV6-6|TRBD1|NA
CASSMGTVNTEAFF
TGTGCCAGCAGCATGGGGACAGTGAACACTGAAGCTTTCTTT
>TRBJ2-2|TRBV5-1|NA|NA
CASSLWAGSAGELFF
TGCGCCAGCAGCTTGTGGGCGGGGTCGGCCGGGGAGCTGTTTTTT
>TRBJ1-5|TRBV6-5|NA|NA
CATRGYSNQPQHF
TGTGCCACCCGGGGATATAGCAATCAGCCCCAGCATTTT
>TRBJ2-5|TRBV7-8|NA|NA
CASSTPYEGVGETQYF
TGTGCCAGCAGCACCCCCTATGAAGGGGTCGGAGAGACCCAGTACTTC
>TRBJ2-6|TRBV30|NA|NA
CAWSSEFSGANVLTF
TGTGCCTGGAGTTCGGAGTTCTCTGGGGCCAACGTCCTGACTTTC
>TRBJ2-2|TRBV18|NA|NA
CASSLNGHQGPGELFF
TGTGCCAGCTCCCTAAACGGACATCAGGGCCCCGGGGAGCTGTTTTTT
>TRBJ1-1|TRBV7-2|NA|NA
CASSLNYRTMNTEAFF
TGTGCCAGCAGCTTAAATTATCGGACAATGAACACTGAAGCTTTCTTT
>TRBJ1-2|TRBV6-6|NA|NA
CASTQARLSYTF
TGTGCCAGCACCCAGGCCAGATTGAGCTACACCTTC
>TRBJ2-7|TRBV7-9|NA|once
CASSFGSLFEQYF
TGTGCCAGCAGCTTCGGGAGTCTGTTCGAGCAGTACTTC
>TRBJ1-6|TRBV2|NA|NA
CASSEADGGDSGNSPLHF
TGTGCCAGCAGTGAAGCGGATGGGGGGGATTCGGGTAATTCACCCCTCCACTTT
>TRBJ1-4|TRBV2|TRBD1|NA
CASSAGQGRATNEKLFF
TGTGCCAGCAGTGCGGGACAGGGTAGGGCAACTAATGAAAAACTGTTTTTT
>TRBJ1-2|TRBV4-2|NA|NA
CASSQDLVRRGYTF
TGTGCCAGCAGCCAAGATTTAGTACGTCGGGGCTACACCTTC
>TRBJ2-5|TRBV5-1|NA|NA
CASSEPGIQETQYF
TGCGCCAGCTCGGAGCCCGGAATACAAGAGACCCAGTACTTC
>TRBJ2-5|TRBV5-4|TRBD2|NA
CASSLGTSSQETQYF
TGTGCCAGCAGCCTGGGGACTAGCTCGCAAGAGACCCAGTACTTC
>TRBJ2-1|TRBV7-9|NA|NA
CASSFGLGLDEQFF
TGTGCCAGCAGCTTCGGTTTGGGACTCGATGAGCAGTTCTTC
>TRBJ2-3|TRBV9|NA|NA
CASSAWGGTDTQYF
TGTGCCAGCAGCGCTTGGGGGGGCACAGATACGCAGTATTTT
>TRBJ1-5|TRBV5-8|TRBD1|NA
CASSLPDRVSNQPQHF
TGTGCCAGCAGCTTGCCCGACAGGGTTAGCAATCAGCCCCAGCATTTT
>TRBJ1-1|TRBV2|TRBD1|few
CASSQTPRGTTEAFF
TGTGCCAGCAGCCAAACCCCCAGGGGGACCACTGAAGCTTTCTTT
>TRBJ2-2|TRBV19|NA|NA
CASSIRLGRGDTGELFF
TGTGCCAGTAGTATCAGATTGGGGAGGGGGGACACCGGGGAGCTGTTTTTT
>TRBJ1-3|TRBV6-1|TRBD1|few
CASSPGQGGRNTIYF
TGTGCCAGCAGCCCGGGACAGGGGGGTAGAAACACCATATATTTT
>TRBJ2-6|TRBV11-2|NA|NA
CASSFVRVTGANVLTF
TGTGCCAGCAGCTTCGTCAGGGTCACTGGGGCCAACGTCCTGACTTTC
>TRBJ2-5|TRBV7-9|NA|NA
CASSLGTYQETQYF
TGTGCCAGCAGCTTAGGGACATACCAAGAGACCCAGTACTTC
>TRBJ1-1|TRBV7-9|NA|NA
CSSSSFRGDTEAFF
TGTTCCAGCAGTTCTTTCAGGGGTGACACTGAAGCTTTCTTT
>TRBJ1-1|TRBV28|NA|NA
CASTWGGNLNTEAFF
TGTGCCAGCACCTGGGGGGGGAACTTGAACACTGAAGCTTTCTTT
>TRBJ1-2|TRBV15|NA|NA
CATSRDPTGPFYGYTF
TGTGCCACCAGCAGAGATCCGACAGGCCCATTCTATGGCTACACCTTC
>TRBJ1-1|TRBV10-3|NA|NA
CAISARNTEAFF
TGTGCCATCAGTGCCAGGAACACTGAAGCTTTCTTT
>TRBJ1-2|TRBV6-6|NA|few
CASSQRQTNYGYTF
TGTGCCAGCAGCCAACGACAGACTAACTATGGCTACACCTTC
>TRBJ1-1|TRBV30|NA|NA
CAWSTGLKTEAFF
TGTGCCTGGAGCACAGGGTTAAAGACTGAAGCTTTCTTT
>TRBJ2-5|TRBV7-2|NA|NA
CASSLPDRRETQYF
TGTGCCAGCAGCTTACCCGACAGGCGGGAGACCCAGTACTTC
>TRBJ2-2|TRBV27|NA|NA
CASSPIPADRSGELFF
TGTGCCAGCAGTCCCATCCCTGCCGACAGATCAGGGGAGCTGTTTTTT
>TRBJ2-4|TRBV4-2|TRBD2|NA
CASSQDLAGGAQNIQYF
TGTGCCAGCAGCCAAGATCTAGCGGGAGGTGCCCAAAACATTCAGTACTTC
>TRBJ2-5|TRBV19|NA|once
CASSIASRGETQYF
TGTGCCAGTAGTATCGCTAGTCGAGGGGAGACCCAGTACTTC
>TRBJ2-6|TRBV6-4|NA|few
CASSDGSSGANVLTF
TGTGCCAGCAGTGACGGGAGCTCTGGGGCCAACGTCCTGACTTTC
>TRBJ1-4|TRBV25-1|NA|NA
CASSDRGFGEKLFF
TGTGCCAGCAGTGATCGAGGGTTTGGCGAAAAACTGTTTTTT
>TRBJ2-1|TRBV5-1|NA|NA
CASSLKDSLYNEQFF
TGCGCCAGCAGCTTAAAGGACAGCCTATACAATGAGCAGTTCTTC
>TRBJ2-2|TRBV30|NA|NA
CAWSLYANTGELFF
TGTGCCTGGTCACTTTACGCGAACACCGGGGAGCTGTTTTTT
>TRBJ1-5|TRBV4-2|NA|NA
CASTQAQTSNQPQHF
TGTGCCAGCACCCAAGCACAGACCAGCAATCAGCCCCAGCATTTT
>TRBJ2-7|TRBV19|NA|NA
CASSNSFPGYEQYF
TGTGCCAGTAGTAACTCTTTTCCAGGCTACGAGCAGTACTTC
>TRBJ2-1|TRBV4-2|NA|NA
CASSPSSTGVTMGQFF
TGTGCCAGCAGCCCTTCTTCTACGGGAGTGACAATGGGGCAGTTCTTC
>TRBJ1-5|TRBV6-5|NA|few
CASSYGSGVQPQHF
TGTGCCAGCAGTTACGGTTCAGGGGTTCAGCCCCAGCATTTT
>TRBJ1-1|TRBV2|NA|NA
CASNQVPGVMNTEAFF
TGTGCCAGCAACCAGGTCCCCGGGGTGATGAACACTGAAGCTTTCTTT
>TRBJ2-1|TRBV5-1|TRBD2|NA
CASSLLAGGNEQFF
TGCGCCAGCAGCTTGCTGGCGGGAGGGAATGAGCAGTTCTTC
>TRBJ1-5|TRBV6-1|TRBD1|once
CASSETGRNQPQHF
TGTGCCAGCAGTGAGACAGGGAGGAATCAGCCCCAGCATTTT
>TRBJ1-2|TRBV6-5|NA|few
CASSYLHRDGGYTF
TGTGCCAGCAGTTACCTACACAGGGACGGTGGCTACACCTTC
>TRBJ1-4|TRBV6-1|TRBD1|NA
CASEGAGVEKLFF
TGTGCCAGCGAGGGGGCAGGGGTTGAAAAACTGTTTTTT
>TRBJ1-2|TRBV5-6|NA|NA
CASSKGGAYGYTF
TGTGCCAGCAGCAAGGGGGGGGCCTATGGCTACACCTTC
>TRBJ1-2|TRBV9|TRBD1|few
CASSDGQGTQLYTF
TGTGCCAGCAGCGATGGACAGGGGACTCAGCTCTACACCTTC
>TRBJ2-5|TRBV5-1|TRBD2|NA
CASSLDTTSGQETQYF
TGCGCCAGCAGCTTAGATACGACTAGCGGCCAAGAGACCCAGTACTTC
>TRBJ2-5|TRBV5-1|TRBD2|NA
CASSLWGGRGTGETQYF
TGCGCCAGCAGCTTGTGGGGTGGGCGGGGGACTGGAGAGACCCAGTACTTC